Following are 24 T cell receptor beta chains from one sample sequenced in a study of T cells expressing NK-cell markers. No DNA is given; TCRdb re-called the 5' RACE reads and lists each CDR3 protein once. The data show 200,000 to 300,000 distinct CDR3 sequences, and the top ten clones hold 0.39%. Sample: blood T cells: a sorted CD56 or NKG2C T cell subset, CD4+ or CD8+ T cells, or bulk PBMC T cells (not recorded which). The receptors here all came from a man between 18 and 29 years old in good health.

The rearrangement links TRBV10-3 to TRBJ2-1; TCRdb picks TRBD2, but there is no DNA to check that call. This CDR3 is 13 amino acids long. Germline V gene lookup returns CDR1 ENHRY and CDR2 SYGVKD. CDR3 in amino acids: CAISGTSYGEQFF.

The rearrangement joins TRBV7-2 to TRBJ2-7; the D gene TCRdb calls, TRBD1, cannot be checked with no DNA. Germline CDR1 and CDR2: SGHTA and FQGNSA. The CDR3 sequence is 16 residues long. The CDR3 sequence: CASSLARLSGGYEQYF.

The V gene is TRBV6-2 or TRBV6-3, the J gene TRBJ2-2; TCRdb lists TRBD2, though no DNA is available to test this call. CDR3 length equals 13 residues. CDR1 and CDR2 from the germline V gene are MNHEY and SVGEGT. The CDR3 spells CASSYRAEGELFF.

The V gene is TRBV7-9, the J gene TRBJ1-4; no DNA is available, so the TRBD1 call from TCRdb remains unchecked. The CDR3 runs 15 residues. CDR1 is SEHNR, CDR2 FQNEAQ, per germline (reference sequence). CDR3 amino acids: CASSIGQGAMEKLFF.

The chain recombines TRBV24-1 with TRBJ2-1; absent DNA, TCRdb's TRBD1 call cannot be checked. The CDR3 consists of 18 residues. Germline assignment: CDR1 KGHDR and CDR2 SFDVKD. The CDR3 sequence: CATSDNLPGRNTYNEQFF.

The V and J genes are TRBV27 and TRBJ1-2; TCRdb gives TRBD1 as the D gene, but with no DNA this cannot be confirmed. CDR1 is MNHEY, CDR2 SMNVEV, per germline (reference sequence). The CDR3 runs 15 residues. The CDR3: CASSSIPGQGYGYTF.

The rearrangement uses TRBV7-8 and TRBJ1-6; TCRdb selects TRBD1, and the lack of DNA leaves this call unchecked. The CDR3 has 15 residues. Germline CDR1 is SGHVS and CDR2 is FQNEAQ. The CDR3: CASSLAGTFNSPLHF.

The chain links TRBV3-1 to TRBJ2-5. The length of the CDR3 is 13 residues. CDR1 is LGHDT, CDR2 YNNKEL, per germline (reference sequence). CDR3 protein: CASSQAGDGTQYF.

The chain links TRBV25-1 to TRBJ2-6; TCRdb names TRBD1, which stays unverified in the absence of DNA. This CDR3 has 18 amino acids. Looked up from germline, CDR1 is MGHDK and CDR2 is SYGVNS. The CDR3 here is CASSLRAGGVSGANVLTF.

The chain joins TRBV7-6 to TRBJ2-7; TCRdb returns TRBD1, unconfirmable since there is no DNA. The CDR3 has 13 amino acids. Germline CDR1 and CDR2: SGHVS and FNYEAQ. Here the CDR3 reads CASSPRDRGEQYF.

J is TRBJ2-1 and V is TRBV29-1; with no DNA, the TCRdb D assignment of TRBD2 cannot be verified. This CDR3 comprises 17 residues. CDR1 and CDR2 from the germline V gene are SQVTM and ANQGSEA. Here the CDR3 reads CSVDADGLAGAYNEQFF.

The chain joins TRBV12-3 or TRBV12-4 to TRBJ2-1; lacking DNA, the TRBD2 call made by TCRdb goes unchecked. The CDR3 runs 15 residues. The CDR3 loop reads CASSPLAGTYNEQFF.

The gene calls are TRBV24-1 and TRBJ2-1; the TCRdb call, TRBD1, lacks DNA for checking. Germline CDR1 reads KGHDR; CDR2 reads SFDVKD. The length of the CDR3 is 13 residues. CDR3 protein: CATSGAQGNEQFF.

This chain links TRBV12-3 or TRBV12-4 with TRBJ1-3; there is no DNA to check the TCRdb D call of TRBD1. CDR3 length: 16 residues. The CDR3 protein is CASSQRDSFPGNTIYF.

The rearrangement joins TRBV20-1 to TRBJ2-5; as DNA is missing, the TRBD2 call by TCRdb cannot be tested. The length of the CDR3 is 12 residues. CDR1 and CDR2 (germline): DFQATT, SNEGSKA (reference sequence). The CDR3 region is CSLPTGGETQYF.

V and J are TRBV29-1 and TRBJ2-1; TCRdb's D gene call, TRBD2, goes unchecked for lack of DNA. The germline V gene has CDR1 SQVTM and CDR2 ANQGSEA. The CDR3 runs to 15 residues. The CDR3 region is CSVALSGGPYNEQFF.

The V call is TRBV27, the J call TRBJ2-3; TCRdb lists TRBD1, though no DNA is available to test this call. CDR3 length equals 16 residues. The germline V gene encodes CDR1 MNHEY and CDR2 SMNVEV (reference sequence). The CDR3: CASRLSSGWSTDTQYF.

The genes are TRBV29-1 and TRBJ2-5. The CDR3 consists of 12 residues. Looked up from germline, CDR1 is SQVTM and CDR2 is ANQGSEA. CDR3 region: CSVVPFQETQYF.

The V call is TRBV5-5, the J call TRBJ1-5. Germline lookup yields CDR1 SGHKS and CDR2 YYEKEE (reference sequence). This CDR3 region has 18 residues. The CDR3 sequence is CASSLTGRGLGSNQPQHF.

V is TRBV9 and J is TRBJ2-7; the TCRdb call, TRBD2, lacks DNA for checking. In germline, CDR1 is SGDLS, CDR2 YYNGEE. The CDR3 loop spans 16 amino acids. Here the CDR3 reads CASSDGGLAGPYEQYF.

The CDR3: CASSLPGQSSNQPQHF. This chain links TRBV5-6 with TRBJ1-5; TCRdb's assignment of TRBD1 cannot be checked, as there is no DNA. The CDR3 has 16 amino acids. Looked up from germline, CDR1 is SGHDT and CDR2 is YYEEEE.

This chain joins TRBV6-2 or TRBV6-3 and TRBJ2-1; TCRdb selects TRBD1, and the lack of DNA leaves this call unchecked. The CDR3 spans 16 residues. Germline V gene lookup returns CDR1 MNHEY and CDR2 SVGEGT. CDR3: CASRDSGTGAYNEQFF.

This chain links TRBV11-1 with TRBJ2-4; with no DNA, the TCRdb D assignment of TRBD1 cannot be verified. Per the germline V gene, CDR1 is SGHAT and CDR2 is FQDESV (reference sequence). The CDR3 runs to 15 residues. CDR3: CASSLDAGELDIQYF.

CDR3 residues: CSVQLGRWDTEAFF. This chain connects TRBV29-1 to TRBJ1-1; TCRdb lists TRBD1, though no DNA is available to test this call. The CDR3 contains 14 residues. Germline CDR1 reads SQVTM; CDR2 reads ANQGSEA.